The 5 T cell receptor beta chains below come from one sample, sequenced in a study of cytomegalovirus exposure and HLA in healthy donors. Data came from immunoSEQ multiplex PCR; TCRdb stores just in-frame clones and leaves some out. The sample contains more than 95,000 clones, around 95% of which appear only once. Input material: PBMCs. These receptors originate from a man aged 18 to 35 in good health and CMV-seronegative.

The chain employs TRBV10-2 and TRBJ2-2; 8 bases fit TRBD2. CDR3 length: 17 amino acids. Trimming cost V 4 bases and J 5 bases; bases outside gene matches: 12. CDR1 and CDR2 (germline): WSHSY, SAAADI. The CDR3 coding sequence is TGCGCCAGCAGTGTAAGAGCGGGAGCATTCGGTACCGGGGAGCTGTTTTTT. This encodes CASSVRAGAFGTGELFF.

V and J are TRBV30 and TRBJ2-1, with TRBD2 matching over 15 bases. Trimming at V came to 3 bases and at J to 12 bases, leaving 3 bases not matched to a gene. The CDR3 sequence is 13 residues long. CDR1 and CDR2 from the germline V gene are GTSNPN and SVGIG (reference sequence). CDR3 protein: CAWRGLAGGVQFF. DNA of the CDR3: TGTGCCTGGAGAGGACTAGCGGGGGGGGTGCAGTTCTTC.

The CDR3 DNA reads as TGTGCCAGCAGCTCCGACAGCGCTGCCTACGAGCAGTACTTC. Protein: CASSSDSAAYEQYF. V usage is TRBV7-2 and J usage is TRBJ2-7; a possible D gene is TRBD1 (5 bases). Germline V gene lookup returns CDR1 SGHTA and CDR2 FQGNSA. Between the trimmed V and J ends, which lost 4 bases and 2 bases, there was a span of 12 bases. The CDR3 is 14 amino acids.

V and J are TRBV9 and TRBJ2-1; TRBD2 matches at 8 bases. The V and J ends lost 4 bases and 1 base, in that order; junction bases with no gene match: 4. Germline V lookup: CDR1 SGDLS, CDR2 YYNGEE. This CDR3 contains 15 residues. CDR3 DNA: TGTGCCAGCAGCAGGAGCGGGAGTTCCTACAATGAGCAGTTCTTC. Amino acids: CASSRSGSSYNEQFF.

The rearrangement joins TRBV7-2 to TRBJ2-5; 7 positions match TRBD1. CDR1 is SGHTA and CDR2 is FQGNSA in the germline V gene. J lost 4 bases, V lost 4 bases, and 6 bases had no gene match. This CDR3 contains 14 residues. CDR3 residues: CASSSTGAGETQYF. The CDR3 DNA reads TGTGCCAGCAGCTCAACAGGGGCTGGAGAGACCCAGTACTTC.